The 29 T cell receptor beta chains reported below all come from one sample, sequenced in a study of blood T cell repertoires in COVID-19. The method was immunoSEQ multiplex PCR; TCRdb's version includes in-frame clones alone and lacks a portion of them. The sample includes approximately 300,000 clones, approximately 87% of them seen just once. The sequenced sample was PBMCs or T cells enriched from blood (not recorded which). The receptors come from a woman aged 30 to 39 who had recovered from COVID-19.

The chain is built from TRBV3-1 (or the pseudogene TRBV3-2) and TRBJ1-1; D uncertain. V lost 6 bases, J lost 3 bases, and 11 bases lay in between. The CDR3 contains 13 residues. CDR1 and CDR2 from the germline V gene are LGHDT and YNNKEL (reference sequence). The CDR3 region has the DNA TGTGCCAGCAGTCGGGGTCCTGACACTGAAGCTTTCTTT. Protein product: CASSRGPDTEAFF.

The V gene is TRBV12-3 or TRBV12-4, the J gene TRBJ1-2; no reliable D call. The CDR3 runs to 12 residues. Between the trimmed V and J ends, which lost 3 bases and 14 bases, there was a span of 16 bases. Here the CDR3 reads CASSLGSLSLTF. CDR3 DNA sequence: TGTGCCAGCAGTTTGGGCAGCCTCTCGTTAACCTTC.

This chain links TRBV19 with TRBJ1-6; a possible D gene is TRBD1 (5 bases). This CDR3 contains 17 residues. The germline gives CDR1 LNHDA, CDR2 SQIVND (reference sequence). Trimming cost V 6 bases and J 8 bases, with 23 bases left between them. The CDR3 sequence: CASRAGGIPGAHSPLHF. CDR3 nucleotides: TGTGCCAGTAGGGCCGGCGGGATACCCGGGGCCCATTCACCCCTCCACTTT.

The J gene is TRBJ1-1, the V gene TRBV28, with no clear D. The V end lost 7 bases, the J end lost 6 bases, and 21 bases lay between the germline ends. CDR3 size: 15 residues. Per the germline V gene, CDR1 is MDHEN and CDR2 is SYDVKM. Here the CDR3 DNA reads TGTGCCAGCACCCACAGTCGGCAGGCGTACCCTGAAGCTTTCTTT. Its translation is CASTHSRQAYPEAFF.

The CDR3 here is CAISVGLAGVNNEQFF. In DNA, the CDR3 is TGTGCCATCAGTGTGGGACTAGCGGGGGTGAACAATGAGCAGTTCTTC. The chain carries TRBV10-3 and TRBJ2-1, with TRBD2 matching 14 bases. The CDR3 is 16 residues long. Germline V gene sequence: CDR1 ENHRY, CDR2 SYGVKD. The V and J ends lost 4 bases and 5 bases, in that order; junction bases with no gene match: 4.

The chain employs TRBV6-5 and TRBJ1-2, with a tentative D call TRBD1 (5 bases). This CDR3 comprises 13 residues. V dropped 8 bases and J dropped 3 bases, with 13 bases sitting between them. The germline V gene encodes CDR1 MNHEY and CDR2 SVGAGI. CDR3 bases: TGTGCCAGCCGAAGAGACAGCTACTATGGCTACACCTTC. The encoded protein is CASRRDSYYGYTF.

The rearrangement links TRBV29-1 to TRBJ2-3; no clear D gene. Trimming removed 4 bases from V and 0 bases from J, with 8 bases in between. This CDR3 has 13 amino acids. The germline V gene encodes CDR1 SQVTM and CDR2 ANQGSEA. The CDR3 spells CSVVGGSTDTQYF. The CDR3 nucleotides read TGCAGCGTTGTTGGCGGAAGCACAGATACGCAGTATTTT.

The chain links TRBV5-1 to TRBJ2-1; maybe TRBD1 (5 bases). The V and J ends lost 0 bases and 7 bases respectively, with 14 bases between them. Germline CDR1 and CDR2: SGHRS and YFSETQ. The CDR3 contains 15 residues. In DNA, the CDR3 is TGCGCCAGCAGCTTGGGGGGCTTAGTGGCGAATGAGCAGTTCTTC. Translating gives CASSLGGLVANEQFF.

The chain links TRBV7-2 to TRBJ1-5; D perhaps matches TRBD1 (5 bases). The CDR3 spans 13 residues. The V gene lost 4 bases and the J gene lost 5 bases, with 9 bases spanning the gap. From germline, CDR1 is SGHTA and CDR2 FQGNSA. CDR3 in amino acids: CASSSGRDQPQHF. Here the CDR3 DNA reads TGTGCCAGCAGCTCGGGCAGGGATCAGCCCCAGCATTTT.

This clone has a handful of counts. The chain combines TRBV9 with TRBJ2-1, with unresolved D. The V end was cut by 0 bases, the J end by 8 bases, with 18 bases between. This CDR3 comprises 16 residues. Germline assignment: CDR1 SGDLS and CDR2 YYNGEE. CDR3 protein: CASSVANFNGADEQFF. As DNA, the CDR3 is TGTGCCAGCAGCGTAGCCAACTTCAACGGAGCCGATGAGCAGTTCTTC. Together with reference TRBV9 and TRBJ2-1, the CDR3 gives the full variable domain: DSGVTQTPKHLITATGQRVTLRCSPRSGDLSVYWYQQSLDQGLQFLIQYYNGEERAKGNILERFSAQQFPDLHSELNLSSLELGDSALYFCASSVANFNGADEQFFGPGTRLTVL.

The chain couples TRBV28 to TRBJ1-4, with a weak D call TRBD1 (5 bases). Germline values: CDR1 MDHEN, CDR2 SYDVKM. This CDR3 is 15 amino acids long. V gave up 7 bases and J gave up 8 bases, with 20 bases separating them. CDR3 loop: CASNLGGNGGEKLFF. Written as DNA, the CDR3 is TGTGCCAGCAACTTGGGGGGAAACGGGGGAGAAAAACTGTTTTTT.

The chain recombines TRBV2 with TRBJ1-5; 7 bases are shared with TRBD1. The junction had 5 bases not matched to a gene; V was cut back by 2 bases and J by 4 bases. There are 15 residues in the CDR3. Germline CDR1 is SNHLY and CDR2 is FYNNEI. CDR3 region: CASSEMGQTNQPQHF. CDR3 coding DNA: TGTGCCAGCAGTGAAATGGGACAGACTAATCAGCCCCAGCATTTT.

The gene calls are TRBV4-1 and TRBJ2-4; a weak D match, TRBD1 (6 bases). CDR3 length: 17 residues. The germline V gene has CDR1 MGHRA and CDR2 YSYEKL. V was shortened by 2 bases and J by 0 bases, with 14 bases between the two germline ends. CDR3 loop: CASSQLGAGVAKNIQYF. CDR3 nucleotides: TGCGCCAGCAGCCAATTAGGGGCAGGGGTAGCCAAAAACATTCAGTACTTC.

This chain links TRBV9 with TRBJ1-6; no clear D gene. This CDR3 contains 17 residues. Deletions cut 4 bases from V and 10 bases from J, with 24 bases between. The germline gives CDR1 SGDLS, CDR2 YYNGEE. The CDR3 loop is CASSFRGEGPSLSPLHF. The CDR3 nucleotides are TGTGCCAGCAGCTTCCGTGGGGAGGGCCCTTCTTTGTCACCCCTCCACTTT.

As DNA, the CDR3 is TGTGCCAGCAGTTACCGAGACAGGGGGCAACCCTACACCTTC. Translated, it gives CASSYRDRGQPYTF. This chain joins TRBV6-5 and TRBJ1-2, with 10 bases that match TRBD1. CDR3 size: 14 residues. CDR1 and CDR2 (germline): MNHEY, SVGAGI. Losses at the gene ends were 2 bases for V and 10 bases for J; bases not matched to a gene: 7.

V is TRBV13 and J is TRBJ2-3; a possible D gene is TRBD2 (7 bases). The CDR3 extends over 17 amino acids. Germline-derived CDR1 and CDR2 are PRHDT and FYEKMQ (reference sequence). V was pared by 3 bases and J by 3 bases, with 19 bases between. The CDR3 sequence is CASSFKQEGGSTDTQYF. In DNA, the CDR3 is TGTGCCAGCAGCTTTAAACAGGAGGGGGGGTCGACAGATACGCAGTATTTT.

The chain employs TRBV5-1 and TRBJ1-1; 10 bases fit TRBD1. The CDR3 sequence is 17 residues long. Trimming at V came to 4 bases and at J to 3 bases, leaving 12 bases not matched to a gene. CDR1 and CDR2 from the germline V gene are SGHRS and YFSETQ. CDR3 DNA sequence: TGCGCCAGCAGCCCGCGAAACCCCGGGACAGGGGACACTGAAGCTTTCTTT. Its protein product is CASSPRNPGTGDTEAFF.

The table lists this clone with a count of one. The chain recombines TRBV6-5 with TRBJ1-1, with 10 bases lining up with TRBD1. CDR1 MNHEY and CDR2 SVGAGI come from the germline V gene. Trimming removed 8 bases from V and 5 bases from J; junction bases left unmatched: 8. This CDR3 spans 14 amino acids. CDR3 loop: CASGWTGGRTEAFF. CDR3 nucleotides: TGTGCCAGCGGATGGACAGGGGGGAGGACTGAAGCTTTCTTT.

Notes on this clone: This sample also contains other DNA sequences that code for the same CDR3. The CDR3 loop reads CASSVAGSETQYF. CDR3 DNA sequence: TGTGCCAGCAGCGTAGCGGGGTCGGAGACCCAGTACTTC. The V gene is TRBV9, the J gene TRBJ2-5; TRBD2 is a possible D gene (5 bases). Looked up from germline, CDR1 is SGDLS and CDR2 is YYNGEE. V lost 0 bases and J 5 bases, leaving 8 bases between the germline ends. CDR3 size: 13 residues.

In nucleotides, the CDR3 is TGTGCCAGCTCACCACGTACAGGGGATGAAAAACTGTTTTTT. This gives the protein CASSPRTGDEKLFF. This chain links TRBV18 with TRBJ1-4, with 7 bases fitting TRBD1. Germline V gives CDR1 KGHSH, CDR2 LQKENI. This CDR3 is built from 14 residues. V was clipped by 1 base and J by 6 bases; unmatched bases: 2.

This chain links TRBV6-4 with TRBJ2-3; 13 nucleotides align to TRBD2. CDR3 length: 19 residues. Unmatched junction bases numbered 10, after V lost 2 bases and J lost 2 bases. CDR1 and CDR2 (germline): MRHNA, SNTAGT. The CDR3 bases are TGTGCCAGCAGTGACCCTCGGTTGGGGACTAGCGGGGACACAGATACGCAGTATTTT. It translates to CASSDPRLGTSGDTDTQYF.

J is TRBJ2-1 and V is TRBV5-1; 8 bases fit TRBD1. The CDR3 contains 15 residues. In germline, CDR1 is SGHRS, CDR2 YFSETQ. V lost 0 bases, J lost 6 bases, and 5 bases stayed unmatched. The CDR3 region is CASSLGQGAGNEQFF. CDR3 bases: TGCGCCAGCAGCTTGGGGCAGGGGGCAGGCAATGAGCAGTTCTTC.

Note on this clone: The junction differs from germline at one of its ends, possibly a read error. The gene calls are TRBV27 and TRBJ2-4; tentative D call: TRBD1 (6 bases). CDR1 and CDR2 from the germline V gene are MNHEY and SMNVEV (reference sequence). The CDR3 spans 11 residues. CDR3 loop: CASSQGPETHF. CDR3 coding DNA: TGTGCCAGCAGCCAGGGGCCCGAGACTCACTTC.

CDR3 DNA sequence: TGTGCCAGCAGTTCAGCTAGCGGGGGGGGGAAGCAGTACTTC. Amino acid sequence: CASSSASGGGKQYF. The gene calls are TRBV27 and TRBJ2-7, with TRBD2 matching over 12 bases. Germline-derived CDR1 and CDR2 are MNHEY and SMNVEV (reference sequence). This CDR3 is 14 amino acids long. Trimming removed 4 bases from V and 8 bases from J; junction bases left unmatched: 6.

This CDR3 is CATSSHQTGTYEQYF. The DNA for the CDR3 is TGTGCCACCAGCTCCCATCAGACAGGGACTTACGAGCAGTACTTC. V and J are TRBV15 and TRBJ2-7; TRBD1 is a possible D gene (7 bases). Trimming left V 5 bases short and J 4 bases short, with 18 bases between. Germline V lookup: CDR1 LNHNV, CDR2 YYDKDF (reference sequence). There are 15 residues in the CDR3.

On this clone: The sample contains more than one DNA sequence encoding this CDR3. The chain links TRBV7-2 to TRBJ2-7; D gene unclear. CDR3 length: 14 amino acids. Between the trimmed V and J ends, which lost 1 base and 1 base, there was a span of 8 bases. Germline lookup yields CDR1 SGHTA and CDR2 FQGNSA. CDR3 residues: CASSLGRQSYEQYF. The CDR3 DNA is TGTGCCAGCAGCTTAGGTCGCCAGTCCTACGAGCAGTACTTC.

V and J are TRBV28 and TRBJ2-5, with D possibly TRBD2 on 6 matching bases. Germline V lookup: CDR1 MDHEN, CDR2 SYDVKM. The CDR3 covers 12 residues. Trimming cost V 7 bases and J 5 bases, with 11 bases left between them. The CDR3 loop reads CASIGGLETQYF. The CDR3 nucleotides are TGTGCCAGCATTGGGGGGTTGGAGACCCAGTACTTC.

The rearrangement links TRBV12-5 to TRBJ2-7; 7 bases are a match to TRBD1. The J segment lost 4 bases and the V segment lost 0 bases, leaving 12 bases of the junction unmatched. Germline CDR1 and CDR2: LGHNT and FRNRAP. The CDR3 extends over 17 amino acids. The CDR3 reads CASGLVLARTGHYEQYF. CDR3 sequence (DNA): TGTGCTAGTGGTTTGGTACTCGCCAGGACAGGTCATTACGAGCAGTACTTC.

V and J are TRBV9 and TRBJ1-1; 8 bases fit TRBD1. The length of the CDR3 is 14 residues. Germline trimming cut 3 bases from V and 10 bases from J; bases unmatched to any gene: 11. Germline CDR1 reads SGDLS; CDR2 reads YYNGEE. This chain's CDR3 is CASSAMFGQGVAFF. The CDR3 coding sequence is TGTGCCAGCAGCGCAATGTTCGGACAGGGAGTAGCTTTCTTT.